This T cell receptor (beta chain) emerged from a study of shared clonotypes between healthy human individuals (TCRdb year 2020). For the study in its entirety: A few men and two women, aged 18 to 49 years, made up the cohort. Leukapheresis yielded between about 0.94 and 8.9 billion PBMCs per donor. Different laboratories and diverse techniques were used to prepare libraries and sequence TCR repertoires, to increase sequencing depth and limit assay-specific biases. The study deeply sequenced blood TCR repertoires of about five healthy adults to estimate repertoire size and the extent of clonotype sharing between individuals. For each donor, CD4 naive and CD4 memory were each given three plates, CD8 naive was given two plates, and CD8 memory was given one plate. Broader findings and caveats from the paper: Pairwise subsampling led to the expectation that sequencing depth would affect the degree of clonotype sharing among donors. Incomplete sequencing was indicated by rarefaction of sorted-subset datasets, despite the large sequencing depth. Higher generation probabilities were observed for clonotypes shared by all four sorted-subset donors than for non-shared clonotypes. Naive subsets generally had larger estimated clonotype richness than memory subsets. Only blood was sampled, and tissue TCR repertoires likely differ from those in blood. Because the study included only a small number of donors, the genetic and exposure-history diversity represented was limited. About 4.5% of naive CD4, more than 3% of naive CD8, approximately 2.2% of memory CD4, and around 0.42% of memory CD8 clonotypes were shared across four donors.

A distance of 17 bases separates the germline ends of V and J, which lose 8 bases and 0 bases respectively. Taken from cysteine to phenylalanine, the CDR3 has 15 residues. The CDR3 DNA has 45 bases and is translated from base 1. CDR1 and CDR2 were assigned from the germline V gene as SQVTM and ANQGSEA. Donors were healthy HIV-negative adults with no recently reported acute infections or vaccinations. All donors were Caucasian adults living in Nashville, Tennessee, USA. CD4+ T cells were enriched through magnetic negative selection, after which naive cells were positively selected on CD45RA and the remaining negative fraction served as the memory subset. Blood was collected by leukapheresis, and PBMCs were isolated by Ficoll-Histopaque density gradient centrifugation and then cryopreserved in liquid nitrogen vapor phase. Analytical flow cytometry was used to check the purity and quantity of every magnetically sorted T cell population. Genomic DNA was isolated from every sorted fraction and measured by UV absorbance on a Nanodrop 2000c.

Using the deep immunoSEQ assay, multiplex PCR amplified TCR CDR3 regions from genomic DNA. Genomic DNA extracted from each cell subset was distributed evenly over all wells of several immunoSEQ 96-well plates, and each plate served as one replicate. For sorted subsets, each replicate PCR was loaded with approximately 0.2 ug genomic DNA, equivalent to 30,000 or so T cell genomes. The purified libraries were quantified using a Qubit 3.0 fluorometer, sized with a Bioanalyzer 2100, and then quantified again using the KAPA Library Quantification kit. Every immunoSEQ 96-well plate was sequenced on a separate single-read 150-cycle Illumina NextSeq 550 flow cell. The study's processing was this. Because the immunoSEQ output held only junctional sequences and lacked quality scores, the filtering could not match the filtering applied to full-length reads. To assign V/J genes and CDR3, sequences were annotated using PyIR, a Python wrapper for IgBLAST v1.9, with IMGT germline references. Reads were filtered out if the reads had weak V/J assignments (E-value above 1e-6), no CDR3, stop codons, out-of-frame junctions, or ambiguous translated residues. A V3J clonotype was defined by an identical inferred V gene, J gene, and CDR3 amino acid sequence. Percentage overlap between repertoires was calculated by dividing the number of shared unique clonotypes by the size of the smaller repertoire. Three approaches were used to assess repertoire richness: RTK rarefaction, the Chao1 estimator, and Recon v2.1 estimates of unobserved clonotypes. Generation probabilities were computed with OLGA for all TCRbeta clonotypes obtained by the gDNA method from a handful of donors. As stored in TCRdb, this immuneACCESS dataset retains in-frame rearrangements with V and J assigned. A fraction of the clones does not appear; measured against another copy, unresolved V genes explain less than half of the discrepancy, and the remainder lacks a known reason. V, J and clone size derive from that table, while D and trimming were established from the DNA sequence. The sample data list around 1.5 million clones, and approximately 98% of these were observed just once. The ten largest clones add up to approximately 0.45% of the sample.

As for this clone: The antigen this receptor binds is unknown. Base qualities are not provided; no much larger clone lies one nucleotide away.

The V and J segments used are TRBV29-1 and TRBJ2-1; a tentative D call is TRBD2 (6 bases match). Sequenced input: naive CD4+ T cells sorted from blood. According to the study, the label for this sample's cell subset or site signals: CD45RA+ positively selected. The sequence was collected from a young man in good health. The nucleotide sequence reads TGCAGCTCGAGGGGAGGCGGAAGCTCCTACAATGAGCAGTTCTTC. Translation gives CSSRGGGSSYNEQFF.